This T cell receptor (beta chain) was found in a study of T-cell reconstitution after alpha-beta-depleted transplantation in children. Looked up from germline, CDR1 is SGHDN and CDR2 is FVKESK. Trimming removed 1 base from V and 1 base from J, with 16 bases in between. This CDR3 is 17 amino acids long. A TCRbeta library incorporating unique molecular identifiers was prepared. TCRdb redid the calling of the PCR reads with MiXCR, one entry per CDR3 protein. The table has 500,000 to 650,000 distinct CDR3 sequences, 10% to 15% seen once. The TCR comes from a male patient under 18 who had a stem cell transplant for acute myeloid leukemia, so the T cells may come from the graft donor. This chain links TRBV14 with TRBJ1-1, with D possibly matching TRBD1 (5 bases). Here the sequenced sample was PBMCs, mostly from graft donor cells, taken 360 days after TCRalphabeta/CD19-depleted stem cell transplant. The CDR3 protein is CASSQVPPGPQNTEAFF. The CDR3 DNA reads TGTGCCAGCAGCCAAGTCCCTCCGGGACCCCAGAACACTGAAGCTTTCTTT.